The clone carrying this TCR beta chain was picked up a small number of times. Expressed TCRB transcripts were sequenced after all isolated RNA was converted to cDNA. Libraries were prepared by immunoSEQ multiplex PCR; TCRdb keeps only in-frame clonotypes and omits some of them. The repertoire holds 300,000 or so clones, roughly 8% seen once, with under 0.5% in the top ten. The data were obtained in a study of beta chain features in type 1 diabetes. Across the whole study: Over all samples combined, 90 million to 140 million sorted cells were examined.

A sort by CD45RO/CCR7/CD25/CD127/CD95/CD27 yielded CD4+ naive, central memory, regulatory and stem cell-like memory cells. What was sequenced was central memory CD4+ T cells from blood. The sequence was collected from a woman between 18 and 30 years old in good health.

The CDR3 bases are TGTGCCAGCAGCCGGACAGGAAACACTGAAGCTTTCTTT. It is translated as CASSRTGNTEAFF. This chain joins TRBV4-2 and TRBJ1-1, with 7 bases aligning to TRBD1. The germline V gene has CDR1 LGHNA and CDR2 YNFKEQ. The CDR3 spans 13 residues. J lost 2 bases, V lost 4 bases, and 1 base had no gene match.